The subject of this entry is one T cell receptor beta chain. Methods used by the authors: Counts of nucleated cells, estimated from reference gene primer amplification, were obtained. Method: immunoSEQ multiplex PCR; TCRdb's copy keeps in-frame clones and lacks some. The D gene and trimming were derived from the DNA, and the V and J assignments and clone size from that table. The top ten hold around 4.8% of the sample, which has about 77,000 clones, 75% to 90% seen once. The data stem from a study of blood T cell repertoires in COVID-19. Overall study: The United States, Italy and Spain provided the acute and convalescent COVID-19 samples. The analysed material was cDNA or gDNA that came from T cells, B-cell-depleted T cells, or PBMCs.

V dropped 5 bases and J dropped 0; count of bases not matched to a gene: 4. Germline CDR1 reads LNHDA; CDR2 reads SQIVND (reference sequence). This CDR3 is 15 amino acids long. The sequenced sample was peripheral blood. The J gene is TRBJ2-1, the V gene TRBV19; 7 nucleotides align to TRBD2. The source of this sequence is a woman in her seventies with acute or convalescent COVID-19. The CDR3 nucleotides read TGTGCCAGTAGTGGGGCGGGGGACTCCTACAATGAGCAGTTCTTC. Amino acids: CASSGAGDSYNEQFF.